These T cell receptor beta chains were read from a single sample in a study of Graves' ophthalmopathy and Graves' hyperthyroidism. MiXCR was run by TCRdb on the multiplex PCR reads, yielding one entry per CDR3 protein. The table records around 1,200,000 distinct CDR3 sequences, about two fifths of them present only once. Sequenced material: peripheral blood or thyroid tissue (not recorded which). The receptor source for this set is an adult man with Graves' hyperthyroidism. Both conserved end residues are part of each CDR3. D genes are given only for firm matches. Size values are once, few and many counts, or a class for expanded clones, and some rows have none.

V	D	J	size	length	CDR3	DNA
TRBV25-1	NA	TRBJ2-1	few	13	CASSPWTGNEQFF	TGTGCCAGCAGTCCGTGGACTGGCAATGAGCAGTTCTTC
TRBV5-1	NA	TRBJ1-1	many	15	CASSLAFLGTTEAFF	TGCGCCAGCAGCTTGGCTTTCTTAGGGACAACAGAAGCTTTCTTT
TRBV20-1	NA	TRBJ1-1	NA	11	CSAADGDWAFF	TGCAGTGCTGCGGACGGAGATTGGGCTTTCTTT
TRBV29-1	TRBD2	TRBJ2-1	NA	14	CSVEPGLAPDEQFF	TGCAGCGTTGAACCGGGACTAGCTCCCGATGAGCAGTTCTTC
TRBV6-5	TRBD2	TRBJ2-7	few	16	CAVSLLGREGSYEQYF	TGTGCCGTATCCCTTCTGGGGAGGGAGGGTTCCTACGAGCAGTACTTC
TRBV29-1	TRBD1	TRBJ2-2	few	16	CSVDSGTGGVTGELFF	TGCAGCGTTGACTCAGGGACAGGGGGCGTGACCGGGGAGCTGTTTTTT
TRBV30	TRBD2	TRBJ2-7	NA	13	CAWIGLAGSEQYF	TGTGCCTGGATCGGACTAGCGGGAAGCGAGCAGTACTTC
TRBV27	NA	TRBJ1-2	NA	14	CASSLGGAFDGYTF	TGTGCCAGCAGTTTAGGGGGGGCGTTCGATGGCTACACCTTC
TRBV2	NA	TRBJ2-2	many	13	CASTARVAGELFF	TGTGCCAGCACCGCGAGGGTGGCCGGGGAGCTGTTTTTT
TRBV29-1	NA	TRBJ1-1	NA	11	CSATSGTEAFF	TGCAGCGCAACTTCAGGGACTGAAGCTTTCTTT
TRBV2	NA	TRBJ1-5	many	13	CASRAGELEPQHF	TGTGCCAGCAGAGCAGGGGAATTGGAGCCCCAGCATTTT
TRBV7-2	NA	TRBJ2-7	NA	15	CASSLARKTAYEQYF	TGTGCCAGCAGCTTAGCCAGAAAAACTGCCTACGAGCAGTACTTC
TRBV29-1	NA	TRBJ1-3	NA	14	CSVEGGAAHYTIYF	TGCAGCGTTGAAGGGGGGGCAGCCCACTACACCATATATTTT
TRBV12-5	NA	TRBJ2-7	many	12	CASGSGTYEQYF	TGTGCTAGTGGTTCCGGTACCTACGAGCAGTACTTC
TRBV4-3	TRBD1	TRBJ2-5	few	15	CASSQRGQGKETQYF	TGCGCCAGCAGCCAACGGGGACAGGGGAAGGAGACCCAGTACTTC
TRBV15	NA	TRBJ2-7	many	13	CATSSGRLGEQYF	TGTGCCACCAGCAGTGGTCGGTTGGGCGAGCAGTACTTC
TRBV5-1	TRBD1	TRBJ1-6	many	15	CASSVSGQGHSPLHF	TGCGCCAGCAGCGTATCGGGACAGGGACACTCACCCCTCCACTTT
TRBV6-5	NA	TRBJ2-5	NA	14	CASSYSGREETQYF	TGTGCCAGCAGTTACTCGGGCCGGGAAGAGACCCAGTACTTC
TRBV9	NA	TRBJ1-6	few	12	CASRAADSPLHF	TGTGCCAGCAGGGCAGCAGATTCACCCCTCCACTTT
TRBV6-5	NA	TRBJ1-1	NA	15	CASRAWAAEYTEAFF	TGTGCCAGTAGGGCTTGGGCAGCGGAGTACACTGAAGCTTTCTTT
TRBV10-3	NA	TRBJ1-1	NA	12	CAPDRLDTEAFF	TGTGCCCCAGACAGGCTGGACACTGAAGCTTTCTTT
TRBV13	NA	TRBJ2-5	NA	13	CASSLVPQDTQYF	TGTGCCAGCAGCTTAGTGCCACAAGATACCCAGTACTTC
TRBV7-2	NA	TRBJ1-5	NA	15	CASRGRQFGNQPQHF	TGTGCCAGCAGGGGGAGGCAGTTTGGCAATCAGCCCCAGCATTTT
TRBV7-2	NA	TRBJ1-5	many	13	CASSWGPERPQHF	TGTGCCAGCAGCTGGGGACCTGAGCGCCCCCAGCATTTT
TRBV7-6	NA	TRBJ1-6	few	14	CASSPIAGDSPLHF	TGTGCCAGCAGCCCCATCGCCGGAGATTCACCCCTCCACTTT
TRBV7-9	TRBD2	TRBJ2-2	NA	18	CASSLARRLAVNTGELFF	TGTGCCAGCAGTTTGGCGAGGAGACTAGCGGTTAACACCGGGGAGCTGTTTTTT
TRBV6-5	NA	TRBJ1-1	NA	15	CASSFATVKNTEAFF	TGTGCCAGCAGTTTCGCGACAGTGAAGAACACTGAAGCTTTCTTT
TRBV2	TRBD1	TRBJ1-6	NA	15	CASSETQGADSPLHF	TGTGCCAGCAGTGAGACGCAGGGGGCGGATTCACCCCTCCACTTT
TRBV2	TRBD1	TRBJ1-1	NA	14	CVSSLTGVKTEAFF	TGTGTCAGCAGTCTGACAGGGGTTAAGACTGAAGCTTTCTTT
TRBV7-9	NA	TRBJ1-6	NA	15	CASSFRGGLDSPLHF	TGTGCCAGCAGCTTTCGAGGGGGGTTGGATTCACCCCTCCACTTT
TRBV7-3	TRBD1	TRBJ2-5	few	15	CASSRQAGGRETQYF	TGTGCCAGCAGCCGACAAGCAGGGGGTCGGGAGACCCAGTACTTC
TRBV12-3/TRBV12-4	NA	TRBJ1-4	many	15	CASSSVPSTNEKLFF	TGTGCCAGCAGTAGTGTACCGTCAACTAATGAAAAACTGTTTTTT